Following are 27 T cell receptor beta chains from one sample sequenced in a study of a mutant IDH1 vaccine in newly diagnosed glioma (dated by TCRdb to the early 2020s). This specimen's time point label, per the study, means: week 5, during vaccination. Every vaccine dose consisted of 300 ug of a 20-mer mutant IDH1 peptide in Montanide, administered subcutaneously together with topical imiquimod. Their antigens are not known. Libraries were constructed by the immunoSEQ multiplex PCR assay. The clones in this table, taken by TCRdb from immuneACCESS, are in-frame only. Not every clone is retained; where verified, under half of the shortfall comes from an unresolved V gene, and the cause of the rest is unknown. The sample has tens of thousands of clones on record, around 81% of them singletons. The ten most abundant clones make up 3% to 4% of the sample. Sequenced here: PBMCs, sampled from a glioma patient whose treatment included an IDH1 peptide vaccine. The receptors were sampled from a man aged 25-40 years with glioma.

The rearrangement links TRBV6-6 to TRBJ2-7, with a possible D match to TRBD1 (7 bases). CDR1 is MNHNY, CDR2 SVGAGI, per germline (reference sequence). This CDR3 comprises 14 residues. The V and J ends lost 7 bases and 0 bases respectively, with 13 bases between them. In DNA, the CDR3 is TGTGCCAGCACTACGGGGGACAGCTCCTACGAGCAGTACTTC. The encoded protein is CASTTGDSSYEQYF.

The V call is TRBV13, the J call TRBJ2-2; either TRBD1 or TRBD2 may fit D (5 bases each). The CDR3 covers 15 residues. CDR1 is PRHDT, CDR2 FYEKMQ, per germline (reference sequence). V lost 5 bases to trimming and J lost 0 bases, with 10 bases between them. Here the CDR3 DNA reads TGTGCCAGCAGCCTGGGGGATTCGAACACCGGGGAGCTGTTTTTT. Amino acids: CASSLGDSNTGELFF.

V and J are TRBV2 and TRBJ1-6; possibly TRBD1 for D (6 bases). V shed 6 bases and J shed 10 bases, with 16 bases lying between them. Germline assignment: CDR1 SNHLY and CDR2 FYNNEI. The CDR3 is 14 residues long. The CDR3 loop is CASRRGGRESPLHF. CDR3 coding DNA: TGTGCCAGCAGGAGGGGGGGAAGAGAATCACCCCTCCACTTT.

The CDR3 spells CASSSERLADTQYF. CDR3 coding DNA: TGTGCCAGCAGCTCTGAGAGACTCGCAGATACGCAGTATTTT. V and J are TRBV5-8 and TRBJ2-3; no reliable D call. CDR1 and CDR2 from the germline V gene are SGHTS and YDEGEE. V was shortened by 3 bases and J by 4 bases, with 12 bases between the two germline ends. The CDR3 has 14 residues. Together with reference TRBV5-8 and TRBJ2-3, the CDR3 gives the full variable domain: EAGVTQSPTHLIKTRGQQATLRCSPISGHTSVYWYQQALGLGLQFLLWYDEGEERNRGNFPPRFSGRQFPNYSSELNVNALELEDSALYLCASSSERLADTQYFGPGTRLTVL.

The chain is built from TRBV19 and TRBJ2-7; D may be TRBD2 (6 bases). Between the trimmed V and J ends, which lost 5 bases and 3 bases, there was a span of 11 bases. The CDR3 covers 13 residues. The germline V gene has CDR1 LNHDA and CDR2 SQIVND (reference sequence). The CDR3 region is CASSGGGFYEQYF. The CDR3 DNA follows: TGTGCCAGTAGTGGGGGAGGATTCTACGAGCAGTACTTC.

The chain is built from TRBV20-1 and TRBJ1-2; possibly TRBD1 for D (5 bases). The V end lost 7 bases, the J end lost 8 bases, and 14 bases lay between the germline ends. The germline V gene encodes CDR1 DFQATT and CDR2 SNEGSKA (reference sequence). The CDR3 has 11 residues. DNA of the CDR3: TGCAGTGTCAGGGTGGCGGGGGGCTACACCTTC. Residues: CSVRVAGGYTF.

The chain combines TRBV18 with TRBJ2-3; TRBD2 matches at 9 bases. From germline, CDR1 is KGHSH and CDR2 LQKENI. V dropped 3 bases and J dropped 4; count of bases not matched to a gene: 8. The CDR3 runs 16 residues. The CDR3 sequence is CASSPRRGGSSDTQYF. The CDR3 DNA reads TGTGCCAGCTCACCCCGGCGGGGGGGCAGCTCAGATACGCAGTATTTT. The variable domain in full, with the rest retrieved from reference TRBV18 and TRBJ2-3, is NAGVMQNPRHLVRRRGQEARLRCSPMKGHSHVYWYRQLPEEGLKFMVYLQKENIIDESGMPKERFSAEFPKEGPSILRIQQVVRGDSAAYFCASSPRRGGSSDTQYFGPGTRLTVL.

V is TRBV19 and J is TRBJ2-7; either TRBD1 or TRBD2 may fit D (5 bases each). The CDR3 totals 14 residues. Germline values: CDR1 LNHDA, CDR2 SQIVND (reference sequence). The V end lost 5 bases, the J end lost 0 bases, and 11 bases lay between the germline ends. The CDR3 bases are TGTGCCAGTAGTTGGGGACGAGCCTCCTACGAGCAGTACTTC. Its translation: CASSWGRASYEQYF. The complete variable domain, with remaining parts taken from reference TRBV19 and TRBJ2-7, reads DGGITQSPKYLFRKEGQNVTLSCEQNLNHDAMYWYRQDPGQGLRLIYYSQIVNDFQKGDIAEGYSVSREKKESFPLTVTSAQKNPTAFYLCASSWGRASYEQYFGPGTRLTVT.

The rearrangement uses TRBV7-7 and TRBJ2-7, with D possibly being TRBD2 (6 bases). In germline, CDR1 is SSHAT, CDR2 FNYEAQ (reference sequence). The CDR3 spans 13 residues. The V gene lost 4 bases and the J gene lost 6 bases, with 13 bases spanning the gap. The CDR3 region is CASSSAVGGEQYF. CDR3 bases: TGTGCCAGCAGCTCTGCGGTCGGGGGCGAGCAGTACTTC.

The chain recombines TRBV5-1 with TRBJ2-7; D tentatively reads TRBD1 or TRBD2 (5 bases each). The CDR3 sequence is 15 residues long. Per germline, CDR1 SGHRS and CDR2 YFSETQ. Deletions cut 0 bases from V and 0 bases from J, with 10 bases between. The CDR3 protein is CASSLVAGSSYEQYF. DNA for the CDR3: TGCGCCAGCAGCTTGGTGGCAGGGAGCTCCTACGAGCAGTACTTC.

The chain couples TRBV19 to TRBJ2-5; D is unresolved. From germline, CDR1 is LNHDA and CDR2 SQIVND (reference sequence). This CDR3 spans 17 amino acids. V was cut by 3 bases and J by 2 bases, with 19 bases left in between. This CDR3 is CASSMVYLRRSQETQYF. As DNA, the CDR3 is TGTGCCAGTAGTATGGTATATCTACGACGGTCACAAGAGACCCAGTACTTC.

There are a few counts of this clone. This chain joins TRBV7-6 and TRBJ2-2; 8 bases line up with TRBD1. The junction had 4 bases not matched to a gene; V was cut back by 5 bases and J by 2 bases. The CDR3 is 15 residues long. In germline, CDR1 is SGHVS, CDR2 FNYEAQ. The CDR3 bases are TGTGCCAGCAGCCCAGGGACAGGTAACACCGGGGAGCTGTTTTTT. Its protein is CASSPGTGNTGELFF.

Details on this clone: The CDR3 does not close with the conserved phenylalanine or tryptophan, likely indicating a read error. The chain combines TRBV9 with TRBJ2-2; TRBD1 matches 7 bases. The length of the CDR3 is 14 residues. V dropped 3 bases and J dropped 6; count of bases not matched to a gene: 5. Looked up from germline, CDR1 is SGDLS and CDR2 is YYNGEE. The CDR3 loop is CASSADRVAGELFS. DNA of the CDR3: TGTGCCAGCAGCGCCGACAGGGTGGCCGGGGAGCTGTTTTCT.

Here the CDR3 DNA reads TGTGCCAGCAGTCCTGACCCGGGCCCTGGCGAGCAGTACTTC. It encodes CASSPDPGPGEQYF. This sequence joins TRBV6-4 and TRBJ2-7, with D hard to call. Germline-derived CDR1 and CDR2 are MRHNA and SNTAGT. This CDR3 region has 14 residues. Trimming took 5 bases from V and 6 from J, leaving 17 bases between them.

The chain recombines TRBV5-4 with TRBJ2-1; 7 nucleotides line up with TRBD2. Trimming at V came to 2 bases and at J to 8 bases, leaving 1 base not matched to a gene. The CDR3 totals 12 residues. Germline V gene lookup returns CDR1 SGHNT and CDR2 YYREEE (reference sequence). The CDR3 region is CASSFSGYEQFF. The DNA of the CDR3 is TGTGCCAGCAGCTTTAGCGGGTATGAGCAGTTCTTC.

CDR3 region: CASRRTGDPNSPLHF. Written as DNA, the CDR3 is TGTGCCAGCAGACGGACAGGGGATCCTAATTCACCCCTCCACTTT. The V gene is TRBV7-8, the J gene TRBJ1-6, with 9 bases identical to TRBD1. CDR1 and CDR2 from the germline V gene are SGHVS and FQNEAQ. The CDR3 is 15 residues long. V lost 6 bases, J lost 6 bases, and 6 bases stayed unmatched.

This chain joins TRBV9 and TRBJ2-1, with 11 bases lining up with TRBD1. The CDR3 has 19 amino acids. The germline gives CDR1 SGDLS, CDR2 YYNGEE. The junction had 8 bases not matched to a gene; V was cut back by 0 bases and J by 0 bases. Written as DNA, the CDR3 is TGTGCCAGCAGCGTAGTGGACAGGGGGCGACTGAGCTCCTACAATGAGCAGTTCTTC. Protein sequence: CASSVVDRGRLSSYNEQFF.

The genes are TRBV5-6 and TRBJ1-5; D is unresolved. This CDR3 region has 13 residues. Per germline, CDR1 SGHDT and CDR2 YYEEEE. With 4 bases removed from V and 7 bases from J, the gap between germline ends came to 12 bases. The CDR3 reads CASSALPGQPQHF. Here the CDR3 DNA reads TGTGCCAGCAGCGCACTCCCTGGGCAGCCCCAGCATTTT.

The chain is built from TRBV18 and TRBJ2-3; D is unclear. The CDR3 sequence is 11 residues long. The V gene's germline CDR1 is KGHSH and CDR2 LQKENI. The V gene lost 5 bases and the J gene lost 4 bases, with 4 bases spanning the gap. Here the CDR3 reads CASSGSDTQYF. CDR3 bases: TGTGCCAGCTCAGGGTCAGATACGCAGTATTTT.

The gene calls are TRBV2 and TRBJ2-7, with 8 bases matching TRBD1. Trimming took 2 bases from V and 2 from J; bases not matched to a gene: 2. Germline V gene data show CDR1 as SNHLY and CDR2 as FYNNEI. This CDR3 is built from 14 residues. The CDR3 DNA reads TGTGCCAGCAGTGAACAGGGGGCGACCTACGAGCAGTACTTC. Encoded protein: CASSEQGATYEQYF.

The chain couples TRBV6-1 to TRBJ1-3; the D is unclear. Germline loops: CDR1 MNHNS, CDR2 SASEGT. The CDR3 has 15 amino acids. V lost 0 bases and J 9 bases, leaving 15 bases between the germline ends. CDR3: CASSEALGRKATIYF. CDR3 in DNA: TGTGCCAGCAGTGAAGCGCTGGGGAGGAAGGCCACCATATATTTT.

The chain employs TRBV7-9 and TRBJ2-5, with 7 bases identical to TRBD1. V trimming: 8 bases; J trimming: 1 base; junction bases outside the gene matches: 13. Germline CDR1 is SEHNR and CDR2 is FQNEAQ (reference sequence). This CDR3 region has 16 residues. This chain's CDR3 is CASLRGTTGFQETQYF. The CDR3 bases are TGTGCCAGCCTCAGGGGGACAACAGGGTTCCAAGAGACCCAGTACTTC.

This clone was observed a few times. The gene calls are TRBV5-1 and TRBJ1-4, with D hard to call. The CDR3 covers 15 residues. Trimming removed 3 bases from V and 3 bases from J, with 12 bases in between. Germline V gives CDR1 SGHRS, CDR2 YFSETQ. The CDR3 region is CASSSSDPANEKLFF. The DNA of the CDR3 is TGCGCCAGCAGCTCATCAGATCCGGCTAATGAAAAACTGTTTTTT.

CDR3 sequence (DNA): TGTGCCTGGAGTGCGGACAGGCGCGGGGGAAAAGCTTTCTTT. Translation gives CAWSADRRGGKAFF. This rearrangement joins TRBV30 to TRBJ1-1, with 7 bases aligning to TRBD1. The CDR3 covers 14 residues. Germline V lookup: CDR1 GTSNPN, CDR2 SVGIG (reference sequence). V lost 1 base to trimming and J lost 9 bases; unmatched junction nucleotides: 11.

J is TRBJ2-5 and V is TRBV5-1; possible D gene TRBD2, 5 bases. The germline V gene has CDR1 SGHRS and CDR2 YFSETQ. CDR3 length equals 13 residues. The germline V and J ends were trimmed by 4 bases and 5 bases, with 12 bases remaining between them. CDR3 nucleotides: TGCGCCAGCAGCGGGAGAAGGTCGGAGACCCAGTACTTC. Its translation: CASSGRRSETQYF.

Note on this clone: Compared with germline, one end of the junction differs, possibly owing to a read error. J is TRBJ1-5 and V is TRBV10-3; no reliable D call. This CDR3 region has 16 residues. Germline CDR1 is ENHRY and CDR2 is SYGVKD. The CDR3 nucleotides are TGTGCCATCAGTGAGTCGTTGGAGGGCAGCAATCAGCCCCGGCATTTT. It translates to CAISESLEGSNQPRHF.

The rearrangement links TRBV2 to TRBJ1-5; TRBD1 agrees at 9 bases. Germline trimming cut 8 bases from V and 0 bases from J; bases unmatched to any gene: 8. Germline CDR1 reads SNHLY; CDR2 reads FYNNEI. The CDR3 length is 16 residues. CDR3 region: CASGAGTGISNQPQHF. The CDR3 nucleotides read TGTGCCAGCGGGGCCGGGACAGGGATTAGCAATCAGCCCCAGCATTTT.